This passage covers 21 T cell receptor beta chains from one sample sequenced in a study of CD8 T cells in Susac syndrome. With random hexamers, reverse transcription was performed on roughly 0.45 to 1 ug of RNA. TCRdb passed the immunoSEQ multiplex PCR reads through MiXCR, listing each CDR3 protein once. Found here are approximately 200,000 distinct CDR3 sequences, about 95% of them singletons; the top ten hold 0.07% to 0.095%. Sequencing input: CD4+ T cells from PBMCs. These TCRs come from a human donor with multiple sclerosis.

The chain is built from TRBV2 and TRBJ1-4; D not resolved. The germline V gene has CDR1 SNHLY and CDR2 FYNNEI. Trimming cost V 3 bases and J 10 bases, with 9 bases left between them. The CDR3 has 12 amino acids. The CDR3 nucleotides read TGTGCCAGCAGTGACAGTCTACGAAAACTGTTTTTT. It specifies CASSDSLRKLFF.

The V and J genes are TRBV29-1 and TRBJ2-1; 8 positions match TRBD1. CDR1 is SQVTM and CDR2 is ANQGSEA in the germline V gene. This CDR3 region has 14 residues. V lost 2 bases to trimming and J lost 6 bases; unmatched junction nucleotides: 6. The CDR3 DNA reads TGCAGCGTTGAAACAACAGGGGGTTCCAATGAGCAGTTCTTC. Translation gives CSVETTGGSNEQFF.

The sample holds one count of this clonotype. This CDR3 is CSASRSGGYNEQFF. DNA of the CDR3: TGCAGTGCTAGTCGAAGCGGGGGGTACAATGAGCAGTTCTTC. The rearrangement links TRBV20-1 to TRBJ2-1; 9 nucleotides match TRBD2. This CDR3 has 14 residues. J was trimmed by 4 bases and V by 3 bases; bases with no gene match: 4. Germline lookup yields CDR1 DFQATT and CDR2 SNEGSKA (reference sequence).

This chain uses TRBV29-1 with TRBJ1-1, with D possibly matching TRBD1 (6 bases). Germline CDR1 reads SQVTM; CDR2 reads ANQGSEA. CDR3 length: 11 residues. V was shortened by 4 bases and J by 4 bases, with 7 bases between the two germline ends. CDR3 in amino acids: CSVVGGTEAFF. The CDR3 DNA reads as TGCAGCGTTGTAGGGGGCACTGAAGCTTTCTTT.

The chain uses TRBV15 and TRBJ1-1; 7 bases align to TRBD1. CDR1 and CDR2 from the germline V gene are LNHNV and YYDKDF (reference sequence). The CDR3 is 14 residues long. With V trimmed by 1 base and J by 6 bases, 5 bases remained unmatched. CDR3 protein: CATSRVRQGAEAFF. CDR3 coding DNA: TGTGCCACCAGCAGAGTGCGGCAGGGGGCTGAAGCTTTCTTT.

Of note for this clonotype: Germline is not matched at one junction end, which may reflect a read error. The rearrangement joins TRBV12-3 or TRBV12-4 to TRBJ1-2, with no clear D. The CDR3 consists of 8 residues. CDR3 bases: TGTGCCAGCGGTTCGAGGTACTTC. Protein: CASGSRYF.

This clonotype was found a few times. The V and J genes are TRBV30 and TRBJ1-2; TRBD1 agrees at 7 bases. There are 12 residues in the CDR3. J was trimmed by 7 bases and V by 1 base; bases with no gene match: 3. The germline gives CDR1 GTSNPN, CDR2 SVGIG (reference sequence). The CDR3: CAWSGQGIGYTF. The CDR3 DNA sequence: TGTGCCTGGAGTGGACAGGGAATTGGCTACACCTTC.

The CDR3 DNA sequence: TGCAGTGCTAGAGGGGGTAGCTTCGGGGAGACCCAGTACTTC. Translated: CSARGGSFGETQYF. The rearrangement links TRBV20-1 to TRBJ2-5; D unclear. The V gene lost 1 base and the J gene lost 5 bases, with 14 bases spanning the gap. The CDR3 sequence is 14 residues long. Germline V CDR1 and CDR2: DFQATT, SNEGSKA (reference sequence).

The J gene is TRBJ2-7, the V gene TRBV2, with TRBD1 as a possible D gene (6 bases). V was trimmed by 5 bases and J by 3 bases, leaving 11 bases between them. CDR1 SNHLY and CDR2 FYNNEI come from the germline V gene. This CDR3 spans 13 amino acids. CDR3 in DNA: TGTGCCAGCAGTCCCACAGGGTTCTACGAGCAGTACTTC. Translation gives CASSPTGFYEQYF.

The CDR3 is CASSAGQWEGALHF. CDR3 DNA sequence: TGTGCCAGCAGCGCCGGACAGTGGGAAGGGGCCCTCCACTTT. The V call is TRBV9, the J call TRBJ1-6; maybe TRBD1 (6 bases). The CDR3 sequence is 14 residues long. Per germline, CDR1 SGDLS and CDR2 YYNGEE. Trimming removed 3 bases from V and 14 bases from J, with 18 bases in between.

The chain recombines TRBV7-9 with TRBJ1-4; 11 nucleotides align to TRBD1. The junction had 8 bases not matched to a gene; V was cut back by 6 bases and J by 8 bases. Germline V lookup: CDR1 SEHNR, CDR2 FQNEAQ (reference sequence). The CDR3 has 15 residues. The CDR3 loop is CASRPSGTGGEKLFF. DNA of the CDR3: TGTGCCAGCAGGCCATCAGGGACAGGGGGAGAAAAACTGTTTTTT.

The V and J genes are TRBV29-1 and TRBJ2-1; the match to TRBD2 covers 12 bases. Germline values: CDR1 SQVTM, CDR2 ANQGSEA. V gave up 7 bases and J gave up 6 bases; unmatched junction bases: 7. CDR3 length equals 14 residues. The DNA for the CDR3 is TGCAGCGCCCAAACTAGCGGGGGGTCCAATGAGCAGTTCTTC. Protein product: CSAQTSGGSNEQFF.

This clonotype was recorded only once. This chain uses TRBV5-1 with TRBJ2-5; D remains ambiguous. The V end lost 2 bases, the J end lost 0 bases, and 5 bases lay between the germline ends. Germline CDR1 SGHRS, CDR2 YFSETQ. The CDR3 is made up of 13 amino acids. The CDR3 sequence is CASSLNYQETQYF. Here the CDR3 DNA reads TGCGCCAGCAGCTTAAACTACCAAGAGACCCAGTACTTC.

This chain links TRBV12-3 or TRBV12-4 with TRBJ2-2; TRBD1 or TRBD2 may be the D gene (5 bases each). This CDR3 contains 15 residues. V was trimmed by 3 bases and J by 3 bases, leaving 11 bases between them. The CDR3 region has the DNA TGTGCCAGCAGTTTGTCGGGGCCGTACACCGGGGAGCTGTTTTTT. Protein product: CASSLSGPYTGELFF.

The chain carries TRBV30 and TRBJ1-2; D unresolved. This CDR3 is 13 amino acids long. Trimming took 5 bases from V and 4 from J, leaving 14 bases between them. CDR1 GTSNPN and CDR2 SVGIG come from the germline V gene (reference sequence). CDR3 bases: TGTGCCTGGGCACAGAGTGGCCCCTATGGCTACACCTTC. Amino acids: CAWAQSGPYGYTF. Full variable domain (outside the CDR3, taken from reference TRBV30 and TRBJ1-2): SQTIHQWPATLVQPVGSPLSLECTVEGTSNPNLYWYRQAAGRGLQLLFYSVGIGQISSEVPQNLSASRPQDRQFILSSKKLLLSDSGFYLCAWAQSGPYGYTFGSGTRLTVV.

This chain joins TRBV29-1 and TRBJ1-1, with D perhaps TRBD1 (6 bases). The CDR3 has 16 residues. Germline CDR1 and CDR2: SQVTM and ANQGSEA. V was shortened by 7 bases and J by 1 base, with 22 bases between the two germline ends. The CDR3 sequence: CSAKGRRTDGNTEAFF. DNA of the CDR3: TGCAGCGCGAAGGGGCGTCGGACAGACGGGAACACTGAAGCTTTCTTT.

The chain couples TRBV30 to TRBJ1-6; D unresolved. CDR1 is GTSNPN and CDR2 is SVGIG in the germline V gene (reference sequence). The CDR3 extends over 16 amino acids. The V gene lost 0 bases and the J gene lost 10 bases, with 19 bases spanning the gap. The CDR3 bases are TGTGCCTGGAGTGTAAGTCTGGGCAGGCGATTATCACCCCTCCACTTT. It yields the protein CAWSVSLGRRLSPLHF.

This clonotype was seen only once. The rearrangement links TRBV30 to TRBJ1-6; no definite D call. V was clipped by 2 bases and J by 10 bases, with 12 bases between them. The CDR3 loop spans 13 amino acids. From germline, CDR1 is GTSNPN and CDR2 SVGIG (reference sequence). The CDR3 loop reads CAWSPDFGSPLHF. The CDR3 DNA sequence: TGTGCCTGGAGTCCGGACTTTGGCTCACCCCTCCACTTT.

This clonotype appeared once. The rearrangement uses TRBV12-5 and TRBJ2-5; TRBD1 agrees at 7 bases. V trimming: 1 base; J trimming: 6 bases; junction bases outside the gene matches: 8. The CDR3 loop spans 15 amino acids. Germline V gene lookup returns CDR1 LGHNT and CDR2 FRNRAP. CDR3 nucleotide sequence: TGTGCTAGTGGTTTGGAGACAGGGTTGGGTCAGACCCAGTACTTC. This encodes CASGLETGLGQTQYF.

This rearrangement joins TRBV20-1 to TRBJ2-3; D not certain. This CDR3 comprises 15 residues. Germline assignment: CDR1 DFQATT and CDR2 SNEGSKA (reference sequence). V was trimmed by 0 bases and J by 0 bases, leaving 10 bases between them. The CDR3 reads CSARDWQTSTDTQYF. The CDR3, as DNA: TGCAGTGCTAGAGACTGGCAGACTAGCACAGATACGCAGTATTTT.

V is TRBV6-6 and J is TRBJ1-1, with TRBD1 identical over 8 bases. The CDR3 totals 15 residues. After removal of 5 bases from V and 4 bases from J, the junction contained 9 bases not matched to a gene. Germline values: CDR1 MNHNY, CDR2 SVGAGI (reference sequence). Here the CDR3 reads CASSPKGQGATEAFF. The CDR3 bases are TGTGCCAGCAGTCCGAAAGGTCAGGGGGCCACTGAAGCTTTCTTT.